This TCR beta chain is drawn from a study of T-cell memory formation after mild COVID-19. With V trimmed by 2 bases and J by 4 bases, 7 bases remained unmatched. This CDR3 has 15 residues. Germline loops: CDR1 DFQATT, CDR2 SNEGSKA (reference sequence). Findings and limits, study-wide: While clones contracting from day 15 to 85 were balanced between CD4 and CD8, later expanders leaned CD4+. Shrinking CD4+ clones resided mostly in CM and EM, and CD8+ ones in EMRA. A second wave of clones peaked on day 37, and their SARS-CoV-2 specificity went unconfirmed.

Employing constant-segment primers, 5'RACE generated TCR alpha and TCR beta cDNA libraries bearing sample barcodes and UMIs. Each CDR3 protein gets one entry after TCRdb re-called the 5' RACE reads with MiXCR. The repertoire holds under 300,000 distinct CDR3 sequences, with over 15% as singletons. This clonotype was detected only a few times. Its antigen is as yet unknown. The origin of this receptor is a man in his late teens or twenties who had mild COVID-19 (a few samples of this study predate the infection). Cell type and time point are not known. The rearrangement uses TRBV20-1 and TRBJ2-7, with 11 nucleotides matching TRBD2. The sample consisted of PBMCs or a T cell subset sorted from them (not recorded which). The CDR3 loop reads CSARLLAGVDYEQYV. CDR3 coding DNA: TGCAGTGCTAGACTACTAGCGGGGGTAGATTACGAGCAGTACGTC.